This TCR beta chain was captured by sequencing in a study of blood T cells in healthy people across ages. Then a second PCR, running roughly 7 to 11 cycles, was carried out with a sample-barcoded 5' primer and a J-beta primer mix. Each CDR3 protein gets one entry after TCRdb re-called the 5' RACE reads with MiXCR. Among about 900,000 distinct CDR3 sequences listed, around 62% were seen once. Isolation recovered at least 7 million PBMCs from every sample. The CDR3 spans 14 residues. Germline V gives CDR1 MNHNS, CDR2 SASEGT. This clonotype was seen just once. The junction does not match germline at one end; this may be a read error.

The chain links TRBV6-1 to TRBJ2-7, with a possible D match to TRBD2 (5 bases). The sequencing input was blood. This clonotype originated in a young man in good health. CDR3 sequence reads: CARSAGPGSYEQYF. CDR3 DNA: TGTGCCCGCAGTGCGGGCCCCGGGTCCTACGAGCAGTACTTC.